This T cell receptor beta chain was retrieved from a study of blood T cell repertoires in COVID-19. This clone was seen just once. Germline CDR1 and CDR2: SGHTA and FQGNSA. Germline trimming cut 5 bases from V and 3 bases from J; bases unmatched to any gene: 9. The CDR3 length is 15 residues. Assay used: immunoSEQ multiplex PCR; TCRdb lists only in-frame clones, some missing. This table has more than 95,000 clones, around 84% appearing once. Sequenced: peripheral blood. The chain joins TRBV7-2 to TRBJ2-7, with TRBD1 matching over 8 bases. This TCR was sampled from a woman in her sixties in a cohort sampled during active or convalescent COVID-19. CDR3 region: CASSPGTGGIYEQYF. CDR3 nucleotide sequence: TGTGCCAGCAGCCCCGGAACAGGGGGGATCTACGAGCAGTACTTC.